The rows below give T cell receptor beta chains drawn from one sample of a study of blood T cell repertoires in COVID-19. Sequenced by immunoSEQ multiplex PCR; TCRdb stores in-frame clones only, minus some. The sample has just over 250,000 clones; 88% are singletons. Sequencing used peripheral blood. Receptor source: a man in his sixties who had recovered from COVID-19. Both conserved end residues are part of each CDR3. The D gene is left open where the match is weak. The listing skips clone size in some rows; elsewhere it reads once, few, many or a size class.

clone_size	d_call	v_call	j_call	cdr3_nt	cdr3_aa
NA	TRBD1	TRBV19	TRBJ1-5	TGTGCCAGTAGTATACTTGGACAGGGAGGCAATCAGCCCCAGCATTTT	CASSILGQGGNQPQHF
NA	NA	TRBV5-1	TRBJ2-7	TGCGCCAGCAGCTTCGTCGCACAGGTGGGCTACGAGCAGTACTTC	CASSFVAQVGYEQYF
NA	NA	TRBV4-1	TRBJ2-3	TGCGCCAGCAGCCAGGTGGGAGTGGTGCAGTATTTT	CASSQVGVVQYF
NA	NA	TRBV10-3	TRBJ2-1	TGTGCCATCCGGCCAGGGGATCCCTACAATGAGCAGTTCTTC	CAIRPGDPYNEQFF
NA	NA	TRBV19	TRBJ1-1	TGTGCCAGTAGTAACCGACAGGCGTTGAACACTGAAGCTTTCTTT	CASSNRQALNTEAFF
NA	TRBD1	TRBV19	TRBJ2-4	TGTGCCAGTAGTATAGAGCCGACAGGGGCGCTGCGAGGGGACATTCAGTACTTC	CASSIEPTGALRGDIQYF
NA	TRBD1	TRBV5-4	TRBJ2-3	TGTGCCAGCAGCCGGGACAGGGGCGACCCAGATACGCAGTATTTT	CASSRDRGDPDTQYF
NA	TRBD1	TRBV4-1	TRBJ1-2	TGCGCCAGCAGCCAAGAGGGGAGGGGACAGGGGGCGTTAGGCTATGGCTACACCTTC	CASSQEGRGQGALGYGYTF
NA	TRBD1	TRBV24-1	TRBJ2-2	TGTGCCACCAGTGATTTAGCCCAGGGGGCCGGCGGGGAGCTGTTTTTT	CATSDLAQGAGGELFF
NA	NA	TRBV3-1/TRBV3-2	TRBJ1-5	TGTGCCAGCAGCCAAGACCCGGGGATCGGACAGCCCCAGCATTTT	CASSQDPGIGQPQHF
NA	NA	TRBV5-1	TRBJ2-7	TGCGCCAGCAGAGCCTCCATAGGGAGCTCCTACGAGCAGTACTTC	CASRASIGSSYEQYF
NA	NA	TRBV15	TRBJ1-4	TGTGCCACCAGCAGAGAGAGGGGGAAGGGTGAAAAACTGTTTTTT	CATSRERGKGEKLFF
NA	NA	TRBV2	TRBJ1-2	TGTGCCAGCAGTTTGACAGGCACCCTTAACACCTATGGCTACACCTTC	CASSLTGTLNTYGYTF
once	NA	TRBV21-1	TRBJ2-7	TGTGCCAGCAGCGCCCCCGGGACAGGGCCCTACGAGCAGTACTTC	CASSAPGTGPYEQYF
NA	TRBD1	TRBV6-5	TRBJ2-7	TGTGCCAGCAGACCCCATGGACAGGGCGTCTACGAGCAGTACTTC	CASRPHGQGVYEQYF
NA	TRBD2	TRBV6-5	TRBJ2-3	TGTGCCAGCAGTCAGAGCGGGGGAACAGATACGCAGTATTTT	CASSQSGGTDTQYF
once	NA	TRBV2	TRBJ2-1	TGTGCCAGCAGCCCCAGGGTAACAGTCAGCTCCTACAATGAGCAGTTCTTC	CASSPRVTVSSYNEQFF
NA	NA	TRBV7-2	TRBJ2-7	TGTGCCAGCAGCTTAGGGCAGGGGATCGGCGAGCAGTACTTC	CASSLGQGIGEQYF
NA	NA	TRBV30	TRBJ2-2	TGTGCCCAAAGCCGGTGGGGGGAAGGGACCGGGGAGCTGTTTTTT	CAQSRWGEGTGELFF
NA	TRBD1	TRBV7-9	TRBJ2-6	TGTGCCAGCAGCTCGTCCCGGGACAGGGCCCCTGGGGCCAACGTCCTGACTTTC	CASSSSRDRAPGANVLTF
NA	NA	TRBV7-2	TRBJ1-2	TGTGCCAGCAGCTTAGCGGGGAGGGTTCTCGACGGCTACACCTTC	CASSLAGRVLDGYTF
NA	NA	TRBV7-2	TRBJ2-3	TGTGCCAGCAGCTTAGCGGGGGGGCATACAGATACGCAGTATTTT	CASSLAGGHTDTQYF
once	NA	TRBV7-8	TRBJ2-1	TGTGCCAGCAGCCTGCCGGGGACAAGGGAGTTCTTC	CASSLPGTREFF
NA	TRBD1	TRBV11-2	TRBJ2-3	TGTGCCAGCAGCGGGACAGGGATGGTTACAGATACGCAGTATTTT	CASSGTGMVTDTQYF
NA	NA	TRBV5-1	TRBJ1-1	TGCGCCAGCAGCTTCAGCCAGGGTTTGGGGTTGAACACTGAAGCTTTCTTT	CASSFSQGLGLNTEAFF